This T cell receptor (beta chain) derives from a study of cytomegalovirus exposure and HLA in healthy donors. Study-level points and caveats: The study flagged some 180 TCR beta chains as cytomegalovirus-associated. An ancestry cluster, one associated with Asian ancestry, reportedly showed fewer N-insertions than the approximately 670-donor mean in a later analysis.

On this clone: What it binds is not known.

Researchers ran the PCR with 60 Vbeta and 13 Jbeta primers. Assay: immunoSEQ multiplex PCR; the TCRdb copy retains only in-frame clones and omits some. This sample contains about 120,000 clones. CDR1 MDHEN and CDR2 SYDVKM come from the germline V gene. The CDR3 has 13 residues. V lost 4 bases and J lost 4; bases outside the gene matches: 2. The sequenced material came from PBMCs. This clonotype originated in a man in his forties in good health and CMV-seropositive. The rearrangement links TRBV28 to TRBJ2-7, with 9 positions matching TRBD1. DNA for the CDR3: TGTGCCAGCAGTTGGGGACAGGGATACGAGCAGTACTTC. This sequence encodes CASSWGQGYEQYF.